The clone carrying this T cell receptor beta chain showed up just a few times. Its matching antigen is unknown. The CDR3 spans 18 residues. V was trimmed by 8 bases and J by 4 bases, leaving 29 bases between them. This sample is part of a study of beta chain features in type 1 diabetes. Points from the study as a whole: Reads derived from cDNA could over-represent cells showing high TCR expression.

The study reverse transcribed the entire isolated RNA, so it sequenced expressed TCRB transcripts. TCRdb's table, derived via immunoSEQ multiplex PCR, lists solely in-frame clones and lacks some. The sample lists 310,000 or so clones; under 8.5% were seen once. The sequence derives from a woman aged 18-35 years in good health. The sequenced sample was central memory CD4+ T cells from blood. J is TRBJ1-1 and V is TRBV23-1; D gene ambiguous. TRBV23-1 is noted as an ORF with a role that remains uncertain. In DNA form, the CDR3 reads TGCGCCAGCGGTCGGTCGTGGACGGCTGAAGTGTCTTGCACTGAAGCTTTCTTT. It specifies CASGRSWTAEVSCTEAFF.